The clone carrying this T cell receptor beta chain was observed a single time. Its target is not known. Unique molecular identifiers had been added to the TCR beta cDNA libraries. MiXCR was run by TCRdb on the PCR reads, yielding one entry per CDR3 protein. The data contain 750,000 to 900,000 distinct CDR3 sequences, roughly 46% of them seen just once; the ten biggest clones take up roughly 4.5%. The data were obtained in a study of post-analysis software for immune sequencing data. CDR1 SGHRS and CDR2 YFSETQ come from the germline V gene. This CDR3 comprises 15 residues. V lost 3 bases and J lost 0, with 10 bases in between. Whole-study results and caveats: Those samples that were prepared in the same batch co-clustered strongly by F measure. Higher frequency in patients than in controls was seen for roughly five TRBV segments, with TRBV5-6, TRBV5-1 and TRBV20-1 among them.

The J gene is TRBJ1-3, the V gene TRBV5-1, with D possibly TRBD1 on 5 matching bases. Sample: blood. This clonotype was sampled from a girl between 5 and 17 years old with multiple sclerosis. The CDR3 reads CASSWDGSSGNTIYF. In DNA, the CDR3 is TGCGCCAGCAGCTGGGACGGCAGCTCTGGAAACACCATATATTTT.